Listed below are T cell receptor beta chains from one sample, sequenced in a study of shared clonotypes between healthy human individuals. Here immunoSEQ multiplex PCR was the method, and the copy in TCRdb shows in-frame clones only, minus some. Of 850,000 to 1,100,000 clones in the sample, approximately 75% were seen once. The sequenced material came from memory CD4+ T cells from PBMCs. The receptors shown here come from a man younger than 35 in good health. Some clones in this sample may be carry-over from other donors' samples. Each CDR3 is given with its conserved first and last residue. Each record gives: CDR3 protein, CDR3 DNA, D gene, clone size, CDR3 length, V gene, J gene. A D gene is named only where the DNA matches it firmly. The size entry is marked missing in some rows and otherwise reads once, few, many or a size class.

cdr3_aa: CASSQYQDRGYEQYF
cdr3_nt: TGCGCCAGCAGCCAGTATCAGGACAGGGGATACGAGCAGTACTTC
d_call: TRBD1
clone_size: .
cdr3_length: 15
v_call: TRBV4-1
j_call: TRBJ2-7

cdr3_aa: CASSFSTPRYGYTF
cdr3_nt: TGTGCCAGCAGTTTCTCCACTCCAAGGTATGGCTACACCTTC
d_call: .
clone_size: .
cdr3_length: 14
v_call: TRBV28
j_call: TRBJ1-2

cdr3_aa: CASSLSYSGANVLTF
cdr3_nt: TGTGCCAGCAGTTTGTCCTACTCTGGGGCCAACGTCCTGACTTTC
d_call: .
clone_size: .
cdr3_length: 15
v_call: TRBV27
j_call: TRBJ2-6

cdr3_aa: CASSPGLAGDSVADTQYF
cdr3_nt: TGTGCCAGCAGTCCCGGACTAGCGGGAGACTCGGTAGCAGATACGCAGTATTTT
d_call: TRBD2
clone_size: .
cdr3_length: 18
v_call: TRBV7-9
j_call: TRBJ2-3

cdr3_aa: CAWSSTYEAFF
cdr3_nt: TGTGCCTGGAGTAGCACGTATGAAGCTTTCTTT
d_call: .
clone_size: .
cdr3_length: 11
v_call: TRBV30
j_call: TRBJ1-1

cdr3_aa: CASSLTPTSWFGEQYF
cdr3_nt: TGTGCCAGCAGCTTAACCCCGACTAGCTGGTTTGGCGAGCAGTACTTC
d_call: TRBD2
clone_size: .
cdr3_length: 16
v_call: TRBV7-2
j_call: TRBJ2-7

cdr3_aa: CASSDPSAHSRRFEQFF
cdr3_nt: TGTGCCAGCAGTGACCCCTCGGCTCACAGCCGGAGGTTTGAGCAGTTCTTC
d_call: .
clone_size: .
cdr3_length: 17
v_call: TRBV25-1
j_call: TRBJ2-1

cdr3_aa: CAWSVRGGGPFSYEQYF
cdr3_nt: TGTGCCTGGAGTGTACGGGGTGGGGGCCCCTTCTCCTACGAGCAGTACTTC
d_call: .
clone_size: once
cdr3_length: 17
v_call: TRBV30
j_call: TRBJ2-7

cdr3_aa: CASSPQGREQYF
cdr3_nt: TGTGCCAGCTCACCACAGGGGCGCGAGCAGTACTTC
d_call: .
clone_size: few
cdr3_length: 12
v_call: TRBV18
j_call: TRBJ2-7

cdr3_aa: CASSLDRVSRELFF
cdr3_nt: TGTGCCAGCAGCCTAGACAGGGTGAGCAGGGAGCTGTTTTTT
d_call: TRBD1
clone_size: .
cdr3_length: 14
v_call: TRBV7-2
j_call: TRBJ2-2

cdr3_aa: CASSYLTGAGGYTF
cdr3_nt: TGTGCCAGCAGTTACCTAACAGGGGCAGGGGGCTACACCTTC
d_call: TRBD1
clone_size: .
cdr3_length: 14
v_call: TRBV6-6
j_call: TRBJ1-2

cdr3_aa: CASSRQIDEGSGELFF
cdr3_nt: TGTGCCAGCTCACGGCAAATCGACGAGGGATCGGGGGAGCTGTTTTTT
d_call: .
clone_size: .
cdr3_length: 16
v_call: TRBV11-2
j_call: TRBJ2-2

cdr3_aa: CASRASPYEQYF
cdr3_nt: TGTGCCAGCAGGGCCTCCCCCTACGAGCAGTACTTC
d_call: .
clone_size: .
cdr3_length: 12
v_call: TRBV6-5
j_call: TRBJ2-7

cdr3_aa: CASSPDRGGSAGEDTQYF
cdr3_nt: TGCGCCAGCAGCCCCGACAGGGGTGGGTCCGCGGGAGAAGACACGCAGTATTTT
d_call: .
clone_size: few
cdr3_length: 18
v_call: TRBV4-1
j_call: TRBJ2-3

cdr3_aa: CASSQGNPRGAEQFF
cdr3_nt: TGCGCCAGCAGCCAAGGGAACCCGAGGGGGGCTGAGCAGTTCTTC
d_call: .
clone_size: .
cdr3_length: 15
v_call: TRBV4-1
j_call: TRBJ2-1

cdr3_aa: CAISSRAAQRGQPQHF
cdr3_nt: TGTGCCATCTCTTCTCGGGCAGCCCAGCGCGGGCAGCCCCAGCATTTT
d_call: .
clone_size: .
cdr3_length: 16
v_call: TRBV10-3
j_call: TRBJ1-5

cdr3_aa: CASSLRTGGVVSYNEQFF
cdr3_nt: TGTGCCAGCAGCCTCAGGACAGGCGGTGTAGTGTCCTACAATGAGCAGTTCTTC
d_call: TRBD1
clone_size: .
cdr3_length: 18
v_call: TRBV4-2
j_call: TRBJ2-1

cdr3_aa: CASSLGDRLNNEQFF
cdr3_nt: TGCGCCAGCAGCTTGGGGGACAGGTTGAACAATGAGCAGTTCTTC
d_call: TRBD1
clone_size: .
cdr3_length: 15
v_call: TRBV5-1
j_call: TRBJ2-1

cdr3_aa: CASSQSVGNTEAFF
cdr3_nt: TGTGCCAGCAGCCAAAGCGTGGGGAACACTGAAGCTTTCTTT
d_call: .
clone_size: .
cdr3_length: 14
v_call: TRBV9
j_call: TRBJ1-1

cdr3_aa: CASSLGAAQETQYF
cdr3_nt: TGCGCCAGCAGCTTGGGGGCAGCCCAAGAGACCCAGTACTTC
d_call: .
clone_size: few
cdr3_length: 14
v_call: TRBV5-1
j_call: TRBJ2-5